This is a list of T cell receptor beta chains from one sample in a study of T cell responses to AZD1222 COVID-19 vaccine. The assay was immunoSEQ multiplex PCR, and TCRdb's table has in-frame clones only and misses some. The sample comprises around 100,000 clones, around 90% of which are singletons, and under 2% rests with the top ten. This specimen was peripheral blood, taken on day 0 of AZD1222 vaccination. These receptors came from an adult in good health. CDR3s include the opening cysteine and the closing phenylalanine or tryptophan. D genes are given only for firm matches. Clone size is stated in some rows and not others, as once, few, many or a class when expanded.

J gene,D gene,clone size,V gene,CDR3 DNA,CDR3 protein
TRBJ2-2,TRBD1,-,TRBV7-8,TGTGCCAGCAGCTTGAGGACAGGGGGCTACACCGGGGAGCTGTTTTTT,CASSLRTGGYTGELFF
TRBJ2-3,-,-,TRBV7-3,TGTGCCAGCAGCTCCGGAGGAGGGGTCACAGATACGCAGTATTTT,CASSSGGGVTDTQYF
TRBJ2-7,-,-,TRBV28,TGTGCCAGCAGTGAACACGCTTACGAGCAGTACTTC,CASSEHAYEQYF
TRBJ1-3,-,-,TRBV7-8,TGTGCCAGCAGCTTAGACAGGGTCGGTGGAAACACCATATATTTT,CASSLDRVGGNTIYF
TRBJ1-1,-,-,TRBV6-1,TGTGCCAGCAGTGAAAGGCCCAACACTGAAGCTTTCTTT,CASSERPNTEAFF
TRBJ2-2,-,-,TRBV1,TGCACCAACCAAAGCGGGAGATGGAACACCGGGGAGCTGTTTTTT,CTNQSGRWNTGELFF
TRBJ2-2,-,-,TRBV3-1/TRBV3-2,TGTGCCAGCAGCCAAGTATTGAGCCTTACCGGGGAGCTGTTTTTT,CASSQVLSLTGELFF
TRBJ2-3,-,-,TRBV14,TGTGCCAGCAGCCAAGGGAAAGGAAGGATAAGAGGTACAGATACGCAGTATTTT,CASSQGKGRIRGTDTQYF
TRBJ1-1,-,once,TRBV5-1,TGCGCCAGCAGAGTGGGGGCTGGCACTGAAGCTTTCTTT,CASRVGAGTEAFF
TRBJ2-3,TRBD2,-,TRBV4-2,TGTGCCAGCAGCCAAGGGGGACTAGCATCAGATACGCAGTATTTT,CASSQGGLASDTQYF
TRBJ2-3,TRBD1,-,TRBV2,TGTGCCAGCAGTGAGGACAGGCTGGAGACAGATACGCAGTATTTT,CASSEDRLETDTQYF
TRBJ2-5,TRBD1,-,TRBV29-1,TGCAGCGTTGAAGGGTACCGACAGGGCGGAGGAGAGACCCAGTACTTC,CSVEGYRQGGGETQYF
TRBJ1-6,-,-,TRBV28,TGTGCCAGCAGCGTAGGGGGGGTTTCACCCCTCCACTTT,CASSVGGVSPLHF
TRBJ2-7,-,-,TRBV28,TGTGCCAGCAGCCTCGGTATCTACGAGCAGTACTTC,CASSLGIYEQYF
TRBJ1-2,-,-,TRBV30,TGTGCCTGGGGACCTTATGGCTACACCTTC,CAWGPYGYTF
TRBJ2-2,TRBD2,-,TRBV27,TGTGCCAGACAGACTAGCGGGAGGGCCACCGGGGAGCTGTTTTTT,CARQTSGRATGELFF
TRBJ1-1,-,-,TRBV15,TGTGCCACCAGCAGAGATCTTGCGAAGAACACTGAAGCTTTCTTT,CATSRDLAKNTEAFF
TRBJ2-4,-,-,TRBV10-2,TGCGCCAGCAGTGGGATAGACATTCAGTACTTC,CASSGIDIQYF
TRBJ2-1,-,-,TRBV5-4,TGTGCCAGCAGCACGAGTGGGAATGAGCAGTTCTTC,CASSTSGNEQFF
TRBJ2-3,TRBD2,-,TRBV7-3,TGTGCCAGCAGCCGGACTAGCGCGAACACAGATACGCAGTATTTT,CASSRTSANTDTQYF
TRBJ2-3,TRBD2,-,TRBV13,TGTGCCAGCAGCCTGTGGGCTAGCGGGAGTTTAAGCACAGATACGCAGTATTTT,CASSLWASGSLSTDTQYF
TRBJ2-3,TRBD2,-,TRBV19,TGTGCCAGTAGTAAACTAGCGGGGAGGGGTTCTGATACGCAGTATTTT,CASSKLAGRGSDTQYF
TRBJ1-1,-,-,TRBV5-1,TGCGCCAGCAGCGAATACACAGGGAGTGCTCCAGCTTTCTTT,CASSEYTGSAPAFF
TRBJ1-1,TRBD1,-,TRBV18,TGTGCCAGCTCACCAGAGACAGGGGCAGGTCCCAGGACTGAAGCTTTCTTT,CASSPETGAGPRTEAFF
TRBJ2-7,TRBD2,-,TRBV5-1,TGCGCCAGCAGCCGGACTAGCGGGAGCGGGAGGAACGAGCAGTACTTC,CASSRTSGSGRNEQYF
TRBJ1-3,-,-,TRBV30,TGTGCCTGGAGGGGGGTTCCTGGAAACACCATATATTTT,CAWRGVPGNTIYF
TRBJ2-7,-,once,TRBV19,TGTGCCAGTAATTCAGGATCGGGCGAGCAGTACTTC,CASNSGSGEQYF
TRBJ2-2,TRBD2,-,TRBV5-5,TGTGCCAGCAGCTTGGTTAGCGGGAGGGCGAACACCGGGGAGCTGTTTTTT,CASSLVSGRANTGELFF
TRBJ1-4,TRBD1,-,TRBV6-5,TGTGCCAGCAGTCCGACCGGGACAGGGGATGAAAAACTGTTTTTT,CASSPTGTGDEKLFF
TRBJ2-1,-,-,TRBV7-8,TGTGCCAGCAGCCTAAGGAGGGAGGATGAGCAGTTCTTC,CASSLRREDEQFF
TRBJ1-2,-,once,TRBV5-6,TGTGCCAGCAGGCGCAGACAGGACTTCTATGGCTACACCTTC,CASRRRQDFYGYTF
TRBJ1-1,-,-,TRBV29-1,TGCAGCGGGGTCCAGGGGATAACTGAAGCTTTCTTT,CSGVQGITEAFF
TRBJ1-4,-,-,TRBV24-1,TGTGCCACCAGTGACAGCACAACTAATGAAAAACTGTTTTTT,CATSDSTTNEKLFF
TRBJ1-2,-,-,TRBV28,TGTGCCAGCAGTCCCGGGTCGGAGTTTAATGGCTACACCTTC,CASSPGSEFNGYTF
TRBJ2-7,TRBD2,-,TRBV11-3,TGTGCCAGCAGCACCAATTCCGGGACTAGCGGGACCAAATCCTACGAGCAGTACTTC,CASSTNSGTSGTKSYEQYF
TRBJ1-3,TRBD1,-,TRBV5-1,TGCGCCAGCAGCTGGGGGACAGGGGGCCTAAACACCATATATTTT,CASSWGTGGLNTIYF
TRBJ1-6,-,-,TRBV28,TGTGCCAGCAGCCAACCAACGACGGCTAGGTCACCCCTCCACTTT,CASSQPTTARSPLHF
TRBJ2-7,-,-,TRBV28,TGTGCCAGCAGTCCCGGGCAGGGGGGGGAGCAGTACTTC,CASSPGQGGEQYF
TRBJ1-2,-,-,TRBV7-9,TGTGCCAGCAGCTTAGCGGATAGGACCGCCACCTATGGCTACACCTTC,CASSLADRTATYGYTF
TRBJ2-4,-,-,TRBV28,TGTGCCAGCAGTTTTTTTTGGACGCAGACACACAGAACAAAAAACATTCAGTACTTC,CASSFFWTQTHRTKNIQYF
TRBJ2-2,TRBD1,-,TRBV28,TGTGCCAGCAGTTCGGGACAGGGCTACACCGGGGAGCTGTTTTTT,CASSSGQGYTGELFF
TRBJ1-1,-,-,TRBV4-1,TGCGCCAGCAGCCAAGATCAATCCGCGTGGGCTGAAGCTTTCTTT,CASSQDQSAWAEAFF
TRBJ2-7,-,-,TRBV5-4,TGTGCCAGCAGCTCCTCCTGGGGGAGCTACGAGCAGTACTTC,CASSSSWGSYEQYF
TRBJ1-2,TRBD1,once,TRBV28,TGTGCCAGCAGCGCTCAACAGGGGGAGGGAAATGGCTACACCTTC,CASSAQQGEGNGYTF
TRBJ1-1,-,-,TRBV25-1,TGTGCCAGCAGTGCCGACAGTAACACTGAAGCTTTCTTT,CASSADSNTEAFF
TRBJ2-1,TRBD2,-,TRBV18,TGTGCCAGCTCACCTCCGGGACTAGGTGACAATGAGCAGTTCTTC,CASSPPGLGDNEQFF
TRBJ2-1,-,-,TRBV5-1,TGCGCCAGCAGCCCCCTATCGTCCGATGAGCAGTTCTTC,CASSPLSSDEQFF
TRBJ2-3,-,-,TRBV27,TGTGCCAGCACCCCACCCAACACAGATACGCAGTATTTT,CASTPPNTDTQYF
TRBJ1-2,-,-,TRBV6-5,TGTGCCAGCAGGGCGGGGGGAAGGGTCGAGGATGGCTACACCTTC,CASRAGGRVEDGYTF
TRBJ1-5,TRBD1,-,TRBV7-3,TGTGCCAGCAGCTTCATCATAGAGACAGGGGGCAATCAGCCCCAGCATTTT,CASSFIIETGGNQPQHF
TRBJ1-5,-,once,TRBV28,TGTGCCAGCAGTTCCAACCCTTATCAGCCCCAGCATTTT,CASSSNPYQPQHF
TRBJ2-3,-,once,TRBV10-2,TGCGCCAGCAGTGAGATTGTGACAGATACGCAGTATTTT,CASSEIVTDTQYF
TRBJ1-5,-,once,TRBV5-1,TGCGCCAGCAGCCTGGACAGCCTGGGCAATCAGCCCCAGCATTTT,CASSLDSLGNQPQHF
TRBJ2-4,-,-,TRBV7-9,TGTGCCAGCAGCTTGACGACGGGAAACATTCAGTACTTC,CASSLTTGNIQYF
TRBJ1-5,TRBD1,once,TRBV29-1,TGCAGCGTTCAAGGACAGGGGGACAATCAGCCCCAGCATTTT,CSVQGQGDNQPQHF
TRBJ1-4,-,-,TRBV3-1/TRBV3-2,TGTGCCAGCAGCCTTGGACAGCCTATTAATGAAAAACTGTTTTTT,CASSLGQPINEKLFF
TRBJ2-3,-,-,TRBV11-3,TGTGCCAGCAGTCAGGCAGGGTTCGCAGATACGCAGTATTTT,CASSQAGFADTQYF
TRBJ1-2,TRBD1,-,TRBV6-5,TGTGCCAGCAGGACAGGGGTGGAATGGAATGGCTACACCTTC,CASRTGVEWNGYTF
TRBJ2-3,-,-,TRBV7-2,TGTGCCAGCAGCTTAGAATCCGGGATAGATACGCAGTATTTT,CASSLESGIDTQYF